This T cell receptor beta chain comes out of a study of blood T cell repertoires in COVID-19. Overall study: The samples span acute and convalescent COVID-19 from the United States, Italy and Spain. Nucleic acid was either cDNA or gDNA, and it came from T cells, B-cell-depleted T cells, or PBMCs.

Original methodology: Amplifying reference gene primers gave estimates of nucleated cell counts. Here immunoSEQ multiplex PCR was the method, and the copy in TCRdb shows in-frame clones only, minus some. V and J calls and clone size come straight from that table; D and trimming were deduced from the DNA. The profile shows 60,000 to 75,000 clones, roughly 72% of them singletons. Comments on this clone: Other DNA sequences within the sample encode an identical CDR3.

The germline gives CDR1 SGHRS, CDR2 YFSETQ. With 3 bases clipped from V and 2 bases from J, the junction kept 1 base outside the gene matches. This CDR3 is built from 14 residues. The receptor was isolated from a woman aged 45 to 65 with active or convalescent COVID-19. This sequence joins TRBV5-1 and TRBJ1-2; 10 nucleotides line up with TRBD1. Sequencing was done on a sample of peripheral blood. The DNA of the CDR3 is TGCGCCAGCAGCTCGACAGGGGGCAACTATGGCTACACCTTC. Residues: CASSSTGGNYGYTF.